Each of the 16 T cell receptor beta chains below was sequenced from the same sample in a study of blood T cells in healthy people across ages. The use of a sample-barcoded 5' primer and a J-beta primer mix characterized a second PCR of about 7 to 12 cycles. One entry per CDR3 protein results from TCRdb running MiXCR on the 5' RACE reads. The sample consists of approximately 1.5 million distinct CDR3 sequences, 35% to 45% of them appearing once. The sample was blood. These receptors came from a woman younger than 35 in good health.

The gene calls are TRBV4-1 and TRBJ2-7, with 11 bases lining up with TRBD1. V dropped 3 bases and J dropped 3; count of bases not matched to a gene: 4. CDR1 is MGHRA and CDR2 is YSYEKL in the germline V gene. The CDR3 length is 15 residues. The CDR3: CASSHGDRGVYEQYF. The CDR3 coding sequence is TGCGCCAGCAGCCATGGGGACAGGGGGGTCTACGAGCAGTACTTC.

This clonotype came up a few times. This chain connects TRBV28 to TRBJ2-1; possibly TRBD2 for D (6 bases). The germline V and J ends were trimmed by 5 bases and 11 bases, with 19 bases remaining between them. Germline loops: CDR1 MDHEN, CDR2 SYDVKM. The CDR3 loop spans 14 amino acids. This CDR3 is CASSLGPGRGKQFF. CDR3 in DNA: TGTGCCAGCAGTCTGGGACCTGGGCGGGGCAAGCAGTTCTTC.

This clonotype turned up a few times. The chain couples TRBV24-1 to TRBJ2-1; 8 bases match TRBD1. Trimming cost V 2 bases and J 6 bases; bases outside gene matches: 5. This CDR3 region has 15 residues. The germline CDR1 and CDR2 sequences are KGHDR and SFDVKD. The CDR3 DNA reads TGTGCCACCAGTGATTCCAGGGGGCTTGTCAATGAGCAGTTCTTC. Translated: CATSDSRGLVNEQFF.

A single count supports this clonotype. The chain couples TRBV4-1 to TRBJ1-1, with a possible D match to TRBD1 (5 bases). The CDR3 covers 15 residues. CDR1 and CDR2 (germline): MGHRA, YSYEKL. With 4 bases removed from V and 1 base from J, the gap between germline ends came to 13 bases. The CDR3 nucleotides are TGCGCCAGCAGCCGGGGCGGACGGGGGAACACTGAAGCTTTCTTT. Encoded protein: CASSRGGRGNTEAFF.

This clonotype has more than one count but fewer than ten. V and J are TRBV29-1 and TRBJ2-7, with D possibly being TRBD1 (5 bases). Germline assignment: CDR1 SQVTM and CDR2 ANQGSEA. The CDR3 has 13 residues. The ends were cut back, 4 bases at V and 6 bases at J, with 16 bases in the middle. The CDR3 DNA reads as TGCAGCGTTGCAGGGATTAGGCACTCCGAGCAGTACTTC. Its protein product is CSVAGIRHSEQYF.

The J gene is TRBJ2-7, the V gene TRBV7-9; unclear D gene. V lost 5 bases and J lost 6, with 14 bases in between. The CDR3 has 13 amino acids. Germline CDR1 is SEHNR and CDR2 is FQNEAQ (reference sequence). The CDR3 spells CASSERTSVEQYF. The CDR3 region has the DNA TGTGCCAGCAGCGAACGGACCTCGGTCGAGCAGTACTTC.

CDR3 bases: TGTGCCACCAGCAGATCCCTCACCGCGGTTCCTCTACGGAATGAGCAGTACTTC. Its translation: CATSRSLTAVPLRNEQYF. V usage is TRBV15 and J usage is TRBJ2-5; D remains ambiguous. Trimming pared 2 bases from V and 11 bases from J, leaving 30 bases between. The CDR3 has 18 amino acids. Germline values: CDR1 LNHNV, CDR2 YYDKDF (reference sequence).

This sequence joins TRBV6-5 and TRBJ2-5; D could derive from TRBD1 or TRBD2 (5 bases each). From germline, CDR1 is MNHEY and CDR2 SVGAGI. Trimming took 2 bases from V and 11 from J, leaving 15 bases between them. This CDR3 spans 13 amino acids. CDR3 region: CASSYEGTHKQYF. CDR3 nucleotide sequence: TGTGCCAGCAGTTACGAAGGGACCCACAAGCAGTACTTC.

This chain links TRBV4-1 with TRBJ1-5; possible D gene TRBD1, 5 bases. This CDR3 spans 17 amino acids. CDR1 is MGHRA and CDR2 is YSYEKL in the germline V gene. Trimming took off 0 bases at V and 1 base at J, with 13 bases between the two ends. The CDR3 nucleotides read TGCGCCAGCAGCCAAGATATGTGGGGGGAAAGCAATCAGCCCCAGCATTTT. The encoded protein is CASSQDMWGESNQPQHF.

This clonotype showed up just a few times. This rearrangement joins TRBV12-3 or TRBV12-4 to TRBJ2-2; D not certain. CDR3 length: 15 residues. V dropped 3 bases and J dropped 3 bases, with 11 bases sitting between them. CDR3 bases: TGTGCCAGCAGTTTTACTAAGGTTGACACCGGGGAGCTGTTTTTT. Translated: CASSFTKVDTGELFF.

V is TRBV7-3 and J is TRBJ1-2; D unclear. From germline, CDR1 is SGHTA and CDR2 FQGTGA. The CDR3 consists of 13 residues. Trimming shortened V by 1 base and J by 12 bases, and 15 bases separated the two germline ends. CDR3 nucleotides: TGTGCCAGCAGCTTAAACAGAGAAGGCGGCCACACCTTC. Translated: CASSLNREGGHTF.

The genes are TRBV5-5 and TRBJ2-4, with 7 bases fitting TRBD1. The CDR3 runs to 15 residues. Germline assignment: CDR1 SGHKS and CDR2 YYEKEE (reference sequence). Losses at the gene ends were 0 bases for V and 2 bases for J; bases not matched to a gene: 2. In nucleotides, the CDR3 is TGTGCCAGCAGCTTGGAGGGGGCGACCAAAAACATTCAGTACTTC. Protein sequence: CASSLEGATKNIQYF.

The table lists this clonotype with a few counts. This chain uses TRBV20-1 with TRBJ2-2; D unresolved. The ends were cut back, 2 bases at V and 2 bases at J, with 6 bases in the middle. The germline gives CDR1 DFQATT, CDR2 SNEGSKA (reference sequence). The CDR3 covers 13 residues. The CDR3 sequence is CSARPRNTGELFF. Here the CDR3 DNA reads TGCAGTGCTAGACCAAGAAACACCGGGGAGCTGTTTTTT.

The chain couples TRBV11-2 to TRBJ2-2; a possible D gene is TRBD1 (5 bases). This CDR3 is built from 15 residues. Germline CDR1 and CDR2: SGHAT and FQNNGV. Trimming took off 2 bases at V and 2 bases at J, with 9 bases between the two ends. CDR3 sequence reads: CASSLQTANTGELFF. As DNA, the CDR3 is TGTGCCAGCAGCTTACAGACAGCAAACACCGGGGAGCTGTTTTTT.

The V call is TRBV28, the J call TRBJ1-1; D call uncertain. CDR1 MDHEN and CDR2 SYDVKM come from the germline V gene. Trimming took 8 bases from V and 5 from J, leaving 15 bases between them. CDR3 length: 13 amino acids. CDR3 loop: CASEQFSGTEAFF. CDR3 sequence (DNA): TGTGCCAGCGAGCAGTTTAGTGGAACTGAAGCTTTCTTT. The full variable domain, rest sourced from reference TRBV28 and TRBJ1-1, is DVKVTQSSRYLVKRTGEKVFLECVQDMDHENMFWYRQDPGLGLRLIYFSYDVKMKEKGDIPEGYSVSREKKERFSLILESASTNQTSMYLCASEQFSGTEAFFGQGTRLTVV.

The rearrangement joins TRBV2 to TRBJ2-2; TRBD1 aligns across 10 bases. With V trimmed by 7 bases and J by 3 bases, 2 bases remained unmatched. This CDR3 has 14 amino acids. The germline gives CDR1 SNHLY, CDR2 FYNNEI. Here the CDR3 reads CASTGQGYTGELFF. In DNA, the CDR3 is TGTGCCAGCACGGGACAGGGGTACACCGGGGAGCTGTTTTTT.